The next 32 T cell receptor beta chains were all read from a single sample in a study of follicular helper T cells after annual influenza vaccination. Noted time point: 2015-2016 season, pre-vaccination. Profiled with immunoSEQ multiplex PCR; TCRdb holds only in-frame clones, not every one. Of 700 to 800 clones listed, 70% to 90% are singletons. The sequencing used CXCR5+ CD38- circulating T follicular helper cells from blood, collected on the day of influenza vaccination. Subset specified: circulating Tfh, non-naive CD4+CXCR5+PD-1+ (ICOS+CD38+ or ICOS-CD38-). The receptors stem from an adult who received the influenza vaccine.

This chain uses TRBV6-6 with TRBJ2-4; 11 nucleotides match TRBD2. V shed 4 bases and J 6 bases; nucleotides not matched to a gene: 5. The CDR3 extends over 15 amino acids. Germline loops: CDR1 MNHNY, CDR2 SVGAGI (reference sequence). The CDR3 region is CASSWSGTSGNIQYF. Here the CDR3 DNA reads TGTGCCAGCAGTTGGTCCGGGACTAGCGGAAACATTCAGTACTTC.

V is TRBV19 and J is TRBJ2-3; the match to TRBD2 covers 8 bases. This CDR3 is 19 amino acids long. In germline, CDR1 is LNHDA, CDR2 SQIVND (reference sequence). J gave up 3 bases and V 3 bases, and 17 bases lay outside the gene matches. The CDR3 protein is CASSMQMISGSRGTDTQYF. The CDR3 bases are TGTGCCAGTAGTATGCAAATGATCAGCGGGAGTAGGGGAACAGATACGCAGTATTTT.

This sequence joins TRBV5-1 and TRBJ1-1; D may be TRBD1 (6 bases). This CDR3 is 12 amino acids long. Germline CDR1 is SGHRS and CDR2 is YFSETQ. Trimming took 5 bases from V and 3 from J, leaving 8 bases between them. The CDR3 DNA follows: TGCGCCAGCAGGTCAGGGGACACTGAAGCTTTCTTT. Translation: CASRSGDTEAFF. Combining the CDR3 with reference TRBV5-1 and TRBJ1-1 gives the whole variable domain KAGVTQTPRYLIKTRGQQVTLSCSPISGHRSVSWYQQTPGQGLQFLFEYFSETQRNKGNFPGRFSGRQFSNSRSEMNVSTLELGDSALYLCASRSGDTEAFFGQGTRLTVV.

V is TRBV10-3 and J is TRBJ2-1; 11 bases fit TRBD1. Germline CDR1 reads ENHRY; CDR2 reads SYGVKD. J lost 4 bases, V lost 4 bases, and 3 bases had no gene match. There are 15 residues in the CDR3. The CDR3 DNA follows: TGTGCCATCAGTGCGGGACAGGGGGAATACAATGAGCAGTTCTTC. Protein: CAISAGQGEYNEQFF.

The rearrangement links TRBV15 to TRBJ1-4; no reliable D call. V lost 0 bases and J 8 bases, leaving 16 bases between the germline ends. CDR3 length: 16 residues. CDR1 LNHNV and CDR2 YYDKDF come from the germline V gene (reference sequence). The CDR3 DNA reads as TGTGCCACCAGCAGAGATCTAGGGCAGTCTCAGGAAAAACTGTTTTTT. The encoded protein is CATSRDLGQSQEKLFF.

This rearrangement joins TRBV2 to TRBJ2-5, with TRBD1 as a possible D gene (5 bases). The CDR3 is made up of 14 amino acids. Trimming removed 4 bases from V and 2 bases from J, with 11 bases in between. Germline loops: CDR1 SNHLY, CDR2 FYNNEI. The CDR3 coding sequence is TGTGCCAGCAGTGTCACAGGTACACAAGAGACCCAGTACTTC. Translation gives CASSVTGTQETQYF.

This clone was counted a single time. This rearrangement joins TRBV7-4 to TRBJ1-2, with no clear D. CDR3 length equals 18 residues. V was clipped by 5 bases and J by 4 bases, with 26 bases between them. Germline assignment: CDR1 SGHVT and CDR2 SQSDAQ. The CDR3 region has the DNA TGTGCCAGCAGCGGATCGACGAGAGCAGCGCGAAAGACCTATGGCTACACCTTC. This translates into CASSGSTRAARKTYGYTF.

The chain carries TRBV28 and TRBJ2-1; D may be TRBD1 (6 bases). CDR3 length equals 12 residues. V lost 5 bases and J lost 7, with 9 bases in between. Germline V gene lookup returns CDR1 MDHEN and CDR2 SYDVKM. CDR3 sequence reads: CASSGDRNEQFF. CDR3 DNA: TGTGCCAGCAGTGGCGACAGGAATGAGCAGTTCTTC.

Written as DNA, the CDR3 is TGTGCCAGCCGTACTCAGACAGTCTTCGAGCAGTACTTC. Its translation: CASRTQTVFEQYF. The J gene is TRBJ2-7, the V gene TRBV28, with a tentative D call TRBD1 (5 bases). The CDR3 is made up of 13 amino acids. V was clipped by 8 bases and J by 6 bases, with 17 bases between them. The germline V gene encodes CDR1 MDHEN and CDR2 SYDVKM.

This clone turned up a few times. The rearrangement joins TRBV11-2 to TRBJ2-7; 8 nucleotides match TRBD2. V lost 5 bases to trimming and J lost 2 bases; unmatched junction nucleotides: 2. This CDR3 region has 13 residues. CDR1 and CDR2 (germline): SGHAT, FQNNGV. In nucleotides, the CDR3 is TGTGCCAGCAGCCTTAGCGGGGCCTACGAGCAGTACTTC. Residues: CASSLSGAYEQYF.

This CDR3 reads CASSGVFSGNTIYF. The DNA for the CDR3 is TGTGCCAGCAGTGGTGTCTTCTCTGGAAACACCATATATTTT. The rearrangement joins TRBV2 to TRBJ1-3; D unclear. Trimming removed 4 bases from V and 0 bases from J, with 7 bases in between. CDR1 and CDR2 (germline): SNHLY, FYNNEI. The CDR3 is 14 amino acids.

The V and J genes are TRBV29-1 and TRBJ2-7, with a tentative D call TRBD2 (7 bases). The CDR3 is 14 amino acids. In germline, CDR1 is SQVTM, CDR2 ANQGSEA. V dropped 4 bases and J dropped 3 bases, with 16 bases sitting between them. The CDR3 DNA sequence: TGCAGCGTTGGGAGAGGGGGGGGCGGCTACGAGCAGTACTTC. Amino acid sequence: CSVGRGGGGYEQYF.

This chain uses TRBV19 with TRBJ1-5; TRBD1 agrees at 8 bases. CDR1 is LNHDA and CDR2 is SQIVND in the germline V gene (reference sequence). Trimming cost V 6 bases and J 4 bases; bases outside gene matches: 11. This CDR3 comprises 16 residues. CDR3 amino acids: CASRGWTGIDNQPQHF. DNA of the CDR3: TGTGCCAGTAGGGGCTGGACAGGGATTGATAATCAGCCCCAGCATTTT.

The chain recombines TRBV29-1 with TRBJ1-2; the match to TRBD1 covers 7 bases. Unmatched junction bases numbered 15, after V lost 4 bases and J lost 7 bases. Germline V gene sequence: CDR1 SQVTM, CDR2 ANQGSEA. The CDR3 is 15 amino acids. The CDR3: CSVAQGGGANFGYTF. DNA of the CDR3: TGCAGCGTTGCGCAGGGGGGGGGCGCGAATTTTGGCTACACCTTC.

For the CDR3, the DNA is TGTGCCAGCAGCCCTCGGGGGGCGGGGGTGGCCAAAAACATTCAGTACTTC. It yields the protein CASSPRGAGVAKNIQYF. The chain couples TRBV9 to TRBJ2-4; D is possibly TRBD2 (7 bases). Trimming took 4 bases from V and 1 from J, leaving 18 bases between them. Germline V lookup: CDR1 SGDLS, CDR2 YYNGEE. The CDR3 is made up of 17 amino acids.

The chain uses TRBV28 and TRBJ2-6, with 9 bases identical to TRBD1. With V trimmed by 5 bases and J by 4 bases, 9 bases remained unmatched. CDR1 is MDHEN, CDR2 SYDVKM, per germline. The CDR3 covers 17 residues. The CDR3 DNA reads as TGTGCCAGCAGTGCTCCACAGGGGGCGCGGGGGGCCAACGTCCTGACTTTC. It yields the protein CASSAPQGARGANVLTF.

CDR3 in amino acids: CASSDGGGGTDTQYF. The CDR3 nucleotides are TGTGCCAGTAGTGACGGGGGGGGAGGCACAGATACGCAGTATTTT. The J gene is TRBJ2-3, the V gene TRBV19; TRBD2 aligns across 8 bases. The V and J ends lost 5 bases and 1 base, in that order; junction bases with no gene match: 5. The CDR3 has 15 amino acids. Per germline, CDR1 LNHDA and CDR2 SQIVND (reference sequence).

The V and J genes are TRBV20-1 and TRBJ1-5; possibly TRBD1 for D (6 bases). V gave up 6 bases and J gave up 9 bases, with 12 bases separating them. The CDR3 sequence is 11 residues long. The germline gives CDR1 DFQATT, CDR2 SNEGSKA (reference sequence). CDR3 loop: CSAEGVGPQHF. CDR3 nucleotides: TGCAGTGCCGAGGGGGTTGGGCCCCAGCATTTT.

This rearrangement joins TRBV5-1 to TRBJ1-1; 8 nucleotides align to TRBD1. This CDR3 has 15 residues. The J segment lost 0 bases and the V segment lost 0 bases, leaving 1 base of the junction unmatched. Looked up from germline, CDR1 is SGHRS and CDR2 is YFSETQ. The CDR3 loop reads CASSLGTGMNTEAFF. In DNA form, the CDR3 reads TGCGCCAGCAGCTTGGGGACAGGGATGAACACTGAAGCTTTCTTT.

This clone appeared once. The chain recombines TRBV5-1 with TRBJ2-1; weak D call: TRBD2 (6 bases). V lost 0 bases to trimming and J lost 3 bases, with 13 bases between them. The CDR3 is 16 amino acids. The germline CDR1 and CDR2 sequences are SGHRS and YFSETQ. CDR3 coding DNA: TGCGCCAGCAGCTTGGCCGGAACTAGCAACTACAATGAGCAGTTCTTC. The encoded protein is CASSLAGTSNYNEQFF.

The CDR3, as DNA: TGCGCCAGCAGCACGGGACAGTCGGGACTAGCGGGGGGGCAAGGGGAGCAGTTCTTC. The encoded protein is CASSTGQSGLAGGQGEQFF. The chain carries TRBV4-1 and TRBJ2-1, with 16 bases identical to TRBD2. The germline V gene encodes CDR1 MGHRA and CDR2 YSYEKL. The CDR3 length is 19 residues. J lost 10 bases, V lost 5 bases, and 17 bases had no gene match.

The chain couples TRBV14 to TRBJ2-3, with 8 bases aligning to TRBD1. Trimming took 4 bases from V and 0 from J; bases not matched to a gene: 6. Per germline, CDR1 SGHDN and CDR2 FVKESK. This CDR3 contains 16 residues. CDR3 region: CASSPQGAGSTDTQYF. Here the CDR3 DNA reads TGTGCCAGCAGCCCGCAGGGGGCCGGGAGCACAGATACGCAGTATTTT.

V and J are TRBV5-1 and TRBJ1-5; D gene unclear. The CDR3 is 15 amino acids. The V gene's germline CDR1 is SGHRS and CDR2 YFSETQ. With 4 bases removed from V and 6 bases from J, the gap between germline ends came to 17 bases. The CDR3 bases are TGCGCCAGCAGCCCGGAACCGAAGGGTGGTCAGCCCCAGCATTTT. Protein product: CASSPEPKGGQPQHF.

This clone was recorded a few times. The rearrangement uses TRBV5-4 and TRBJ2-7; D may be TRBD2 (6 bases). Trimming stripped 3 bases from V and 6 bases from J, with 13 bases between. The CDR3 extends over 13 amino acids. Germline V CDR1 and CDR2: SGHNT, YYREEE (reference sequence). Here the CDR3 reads CASSSAGTVEQYF. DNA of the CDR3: TGTGCCAGCAGCTCCGCGGGGACCGTCGAGCAGTACTTC.

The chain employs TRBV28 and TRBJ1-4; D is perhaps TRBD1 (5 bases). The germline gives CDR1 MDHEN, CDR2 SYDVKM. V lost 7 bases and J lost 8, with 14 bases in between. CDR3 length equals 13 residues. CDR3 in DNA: TGTGCCAGCAATGGCAGGGTCCGGGAAAAACTGTTTTTT. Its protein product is CASNGRVREKLFF.

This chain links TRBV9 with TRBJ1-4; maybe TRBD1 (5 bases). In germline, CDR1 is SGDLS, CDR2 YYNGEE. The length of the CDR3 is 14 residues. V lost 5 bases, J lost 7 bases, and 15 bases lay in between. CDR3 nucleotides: TGTGCCAGCAGTCCCCAGGGTTCGGGTGAAAAACTGTTTTTT. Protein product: CASSPQGSGEKLFF.

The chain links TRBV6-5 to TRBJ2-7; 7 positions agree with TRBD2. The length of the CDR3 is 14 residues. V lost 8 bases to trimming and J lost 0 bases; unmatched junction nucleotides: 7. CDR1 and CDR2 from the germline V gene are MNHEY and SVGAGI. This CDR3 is CASGRDGSSYEQYF. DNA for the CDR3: TGTGCCAGCGGGAGGGACGGAAGCTCCTACGAGCAGTACTTC.

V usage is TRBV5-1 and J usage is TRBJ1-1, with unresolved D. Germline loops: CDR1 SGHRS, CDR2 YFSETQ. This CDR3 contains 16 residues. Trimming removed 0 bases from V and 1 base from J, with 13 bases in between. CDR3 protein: CASSLDPGRQNTEAFF. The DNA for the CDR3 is TGCGCCAGCAGCTTGGACCCAGGACGGCAGAACACTGAAGCTTTCTTT. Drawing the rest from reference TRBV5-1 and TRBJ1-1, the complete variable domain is KAGVTQTPRYLIKTRGQQVTLSCSPISGHRSVSWYQQTPGQGLQFLFEYFSETQRNKGNFPGRFSGRQFSNSRSEMNVSTLELGDSALYLCASSLDPGRQNTEAFFGQGTRLTVV.

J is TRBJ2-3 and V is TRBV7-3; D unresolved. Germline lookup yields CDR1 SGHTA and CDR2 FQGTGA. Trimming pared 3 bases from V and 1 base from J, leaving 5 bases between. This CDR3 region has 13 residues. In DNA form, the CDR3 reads TGTGCCAGCAGCTTTGGGGGCACAGATACGCAGTATTTT. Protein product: CASSFGGTDTQYF.

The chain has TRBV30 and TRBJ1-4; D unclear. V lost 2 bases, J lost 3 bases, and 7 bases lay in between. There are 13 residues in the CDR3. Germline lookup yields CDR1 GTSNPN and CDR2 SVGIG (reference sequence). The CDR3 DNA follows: TGTGCCTGGAGTTTGCAGTCTAATGAAAAACTGTTTTTT. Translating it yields CAWSLQSNEKLFF. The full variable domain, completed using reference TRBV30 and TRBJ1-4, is SQTIHQWPATLVQPVGSPLSLECTVEGTSNPNLYWYRQAAGRGLQLLFYSVGIGQISSEVPQNLSASRPQDRQFILSSKKLLLSDSGFYLCAWSLQSNEKLFFGSGTQLSVL.

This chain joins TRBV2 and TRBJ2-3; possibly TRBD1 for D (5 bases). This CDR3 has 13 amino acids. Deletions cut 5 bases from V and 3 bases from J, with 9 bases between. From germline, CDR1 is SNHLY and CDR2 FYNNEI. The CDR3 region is CASSPQGTDTQYF. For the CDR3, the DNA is TGTGCCAGCAGTCCGCAGGGTACAGATACGCAGTATTTT.

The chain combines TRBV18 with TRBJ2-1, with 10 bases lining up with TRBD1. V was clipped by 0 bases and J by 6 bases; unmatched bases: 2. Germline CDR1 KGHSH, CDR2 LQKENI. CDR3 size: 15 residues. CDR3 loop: CASSPPGQGRNEQFF. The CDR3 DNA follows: TGTGCCAGCTCACCACCGGGACAGGGGCGCAATGAGCAGTTCTTC. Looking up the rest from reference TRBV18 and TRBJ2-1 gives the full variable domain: NAGVMQNPRHLVRRRGQEARLRCSPMKGHSHVYWYRQLPEEGLKFMVYLQKENIIDESGMPKERFSAEFPKEGPSILRIQQVVRGDSAAYFCASSPPGQGRNEQFFGPGTRLTVL.